Listed here are 20 T cell receptor beta chains from one sample, sequenced in a study of T cell repertoires in ileal Crohn's disease. Time point specified: neoterminal ileum biopsy at postoperative endoscopy, about 6 months after surgery. Here immunoSEQ multiplex PCR was the method, and the copy in TCRdb shows in-frame clones only, minus some. The table has about 10,000 clones, about 80% seen once. Sequencing was done on a sample of ileal tissue. These receptor sequences come from an adult with Crohn's disease.

V usage is TRBV11-1 and J usage is TRBJ2-7; tentative D call: TRBD2 (5 bases). The CDR3 sequence is 13 residues long. V lost 5 bases and J lost 4, with 12 bases in between. Germline lookup yields CDR1 SGHAT and CDR2 FQDESV (reference sequence). CDR3 amino acids: CASSIPGGYEQYF. The DNA for the CDR3 is TGTGCCAGCAGCATCCCTGGCGGGTACGAGCAGTACTTC.

This chain connects TRBV6-4 to TRBJ2-3; 10 nucleotides agree with TRBD1. Germline trimming cut 2 bases from V and 4 bases from J; bases unmatched to any gene: 0. Germline CDR1 is MRHNA and CDR2 is SNTAGT. The CDR3 is 14 residues long. CDR3 nucleotide sequence: TGTGCCAGCAGTGACGGACAGGGGGCAGATACGCAGTATTTT. Translating it yields CASSDGQGADTQYF.

This clone was seen a handful of times. The V call is TRBV4-3, the J call TRBJ1-4, with D unclear. Germline V gene data show CDR1 as LGHNA and CDR2 as YSLEER. The CDR3 length is 16 residues. Trimming took 0 bases from V and 5 from J, leaving 13 bases between them. As DNA, the CDR3 is TGCGCCAGCAGCCAAGAAGTACGCCAGATAAATGAAAAACTGTTTTTT. It specifies CASSQEVRQINEKLFF.

V is TRBV7-8 and J is TRBJ2-3; possible D gene TRBD2, 6 bases. The CDR3 is made up of 12 amino acids. The germline V gene has CDR1 SGHVS and CDR2 FQNEAQ. Trimming removed 2 bases at V and 6 bases at J, with 6 bases between. The DNA for the CDR3 is TGTGCCAGCAGCTTAAGCGGGGATACGCAGTATTTT. Residues: CASSLSGDTQYF. Looking up the rest from reference TRBV7-8 and TRBJ2-3 gives the full variable domain: GAGVSQSPRYKVAKRGQDVALRCDPISGHVSLFWYQQALGQGPEFLTYFQNEAQLDKSGLPSDRFFAERPEGSVSTLKIQRTQQEDSAVYLCASSLSGDTQYFGPGTRLTVL.

This clone was counted once. This CDR3 is CASRRTGQGGTEAFF. The CDR3 DNA reads TGTGCCAGCAGGCGAACCGGACAGGGAGGAACTGAAGCTTTCTTT. The chain has TRBV28 and TRBJ1-1; 8 nucleotides agree with TRBD1. The ends lost 6 bases at V and 5 bases at J; junction bases unmatched: 11. The CDR3 has 15 amino acids. The germline V gene has CDR1 MDHEN and CDR2 SYDVKM.

There are a few counts of this clone. This sequence joins TRBV7-9 and TRBJ2-5; no reliable D call. Germline CDR1 reads SEHNR; CDR2 reads FQNEAQ (reference sequence). This CDR3 has 12 residues. The V end was cut by 1 base, the J end by 4 bases, with 4 bases between. The DNA for the CDR3 is TGTGCCAGCAGCTTAGACGGAGAGACCCAGTACTTC. Its translation: CASSLDGETQYF.

V and J are TRBV10-2 and TRBJ2-5; perhaps TRBD1 as D (5 bases). Trimming pared 8 bases from V and 0 bases from J, leaving 10 bases between. The CDR3 is 13 amino acids. Germline CDR1 and CDR2: WSHSY and SAAADI. The CDR3 DNA follows: TGCGCCAGCGTACAGGAGTACCAAGAGACCCAGTACTTC. It codes for CASVQEYQETQYF.

This chain joins TRBV11-2 and TRBJ1-2, with 7 bases matching TRBD1. CDR3 size: 14 residues. Germline V gene data show CDR1 as SGHAT and CDR2 as FQNNGV. V lost 5 bases and J lost 8; bases outside the gene matches: 11. The CDR3 region is CASSLRGGLGGYTF. CDR3 nucleotides: TGTGCCAGCAGCCTCCGAGGGGGCTTAGGAGGCTACACCTTC.

The chain is built from TRBV28 and TRBJ2-4; D call uncertain. The germline V gene encodes CDR1 MDHEN and CDR2 SYDVKM. The CDR3 covers 17 residues. The germline V and J ends were trimmed by 3 bases and 1 base, with 16 bases remaining between them. This CDR3 reads CASSFPSVEAAKNIQYF. In DNA, the CDR3 is TGTGCCAGCAGTTTCCCCTCGGTCGAGGCGGCCAAAAACATTCAGTACTTC.

The rearrangement links TRBV6-1 to TRBJ1-4, with 7 nucleotides matching TRBD1. The CDR3 extends over 14 amino acids. Germline lookup yields CDR1 MNHNS and CDR2 SASEGT. Trimming removed 7 bases from V and 8 bases from J; junction bases left unmatched: 10. CDR3 bases: TGTGCCAGCATCTTAGGGGGCGCGAGAGAAAAACTGTTTTTT. It yields the protein CASILGGAREKLFF.

The rearrangement links TRBV6-1 to TRBJ2-7; 7 bases align to TRBD2. CDR3 length: 12 amino acids. CDR1 and CDR2 from the germline V gene are MNHNS and SASEGT. V gave up 8 bases and J gave up 9 bases; unmatched junction bases: 10. CDR3 region: CASGTDWGGQYF. DNA of the CDR3: TGTGCCAGCGGCACCGATTGGGGGGGGCAGTACTTC.

This clone was counted a few times. The rearrangement links TRBV7-9 to TRBJ1-1; no definite D call. The CDR3 runs 15 residues. Germline lookup yields CDR1 SEHNR and CDR2 FQNEAQ (reference sequence). V dropped 1 base and J dropped 4 bases, with 13 bases sitting between them. This CDR3 is CASSLGALGTTEAFF. CDR3 DNA: TGTGCCAGCAGCTTAGGAGCGCTTGGAACCACTGAAGCTTTCTTT.

V is TRBV19 and J is TRBJ1-2; 8 nucleotides align to TRBD1. The length of the CDR3 is 14 residues. Trimming at V came to 6 bases and at J to 4 bases, leaving 7 bases not matched to a gene. The germline CDR1 and CDR2 sequences are LNHDA and SQIVND (reference sequence). The CDR3 region has the DNA TGTGCCAGTAGGAGCGGACAGGGCGGCTATGGCTACACCTTC. Its translation: CASRSGQGGYGYTF.

This chain connects TRBV29-1 to TRBJ2-1, with 8 positions matching TRBD2. The J segment lost 5 bases and the V segment lost 8 bases, leaving 8 bases of the junction unmatched. Germline CDR1 SQVTM, CDR2 ANQGSEA. This CDR3 comprises 13 residues. CDR3 DNA sequence: TGCAGCACTAAACGCGGGGGGCACAATGAGCAGTTCTTC. It encodes CSTKRGGHNEQFF.

This clone was seen a handful of times. The chain joins TRBV5-4 to TRBJ2-1, with TRBD2 identical over 10 bases. J lost 6 bases, V lost 4 bases, and 7 bases had no gene match. Germline V gene sequence: CDR1 SGHNT, CDR2 YYREEE (reference sequence). The CDR3 is 15 residues long. The CDR3 bases are TGTGCCAGCAGCAAGCGGGAGGGCCCGTTCAATGAGCAGTTCTTC. Amino acids: CASSKREGPFNEQFF.

J is TRBJ2-3 and V is TRBV5-1; TRBD2 is a possible D gene (6 bases). V was shortened by 5 bases and J by 0 bases, with 13 bases between the two germline ends. CDR1 and CDR2 from the germline V gene are SGHRS and YFSETQ. The CDR3 has 15 residues. In DNA form, the CDR3 reads TGCGCCAGCAGGGGCGTAGCGGCTAGCACAGATACGCAGTATTTT. This gives the protein CASRGVAASTDTQYF.

In its sample, this clone was seen a few times. The chain uses TRBV27 and TRBJ2-7; 7 nucleotides match TRBD1. J was trimmed by 4 bases and V by 6 bases; bases with no gene match: 9. From germline, CDR1 is MNHEY and CDR2 SMNVEV (reference sequence). This CDR3 has 14 residues. The CDR3 DNA reads as TGTGCCAGCAGCGGACAGGCCGCGGCATACGAGCAGTACTTC. Its translation is CASSGQAAAYEQYF.

The chain is built from TRBV4-2 and TRBJ1-6, with no clear D. The CDR3 is 15 amino acids. V lost 2 bases and J lost 9, with 14 bases in between. CDR1 is LGHNA and CDR2 is YNFKEQ in the germline V gene. CDR3 nucleotides: TGTGCCAGCAGCCAACCCCGGGTGAAAAGTTCACCCCTCCACTTT. Protein product: CASSQPRVKSSPLHF.

The chain uses TRBV5-1 and TRBJ2-3; D is uncertain. Germline CDR1 is SGHRS and CDR2 is YFSETQ. Trimming shortened V by 5 bases and J by 6 bases, and 10 bases separated the two germline ends. The CDR3 length is 12 residues. The CDR3 coding sequence is TGCGCCAGCAGTCCGCCCGCGGATACGCAGTATTTT. It codes for CASSPPADTQYF.

The V gene is TRBV7-8, the J gene TRBJ1-1; TRBD1 agrees at 12 bases. CDR3 length equals 17 residues. J gave up 5 bases and V 8 bases, and 15 bases lay outside the gene matches. Germline V CDR1 and CDR2: SGHVS, FQNEAQ. The CDR3 sequence is CASVLWGQGARGTEAFF. The CDR3 DNA reads as TGTGCCAGCGTTCTATGGGGACAGGGGGCTCGGGGAACTGAAGCTTTCTTT.